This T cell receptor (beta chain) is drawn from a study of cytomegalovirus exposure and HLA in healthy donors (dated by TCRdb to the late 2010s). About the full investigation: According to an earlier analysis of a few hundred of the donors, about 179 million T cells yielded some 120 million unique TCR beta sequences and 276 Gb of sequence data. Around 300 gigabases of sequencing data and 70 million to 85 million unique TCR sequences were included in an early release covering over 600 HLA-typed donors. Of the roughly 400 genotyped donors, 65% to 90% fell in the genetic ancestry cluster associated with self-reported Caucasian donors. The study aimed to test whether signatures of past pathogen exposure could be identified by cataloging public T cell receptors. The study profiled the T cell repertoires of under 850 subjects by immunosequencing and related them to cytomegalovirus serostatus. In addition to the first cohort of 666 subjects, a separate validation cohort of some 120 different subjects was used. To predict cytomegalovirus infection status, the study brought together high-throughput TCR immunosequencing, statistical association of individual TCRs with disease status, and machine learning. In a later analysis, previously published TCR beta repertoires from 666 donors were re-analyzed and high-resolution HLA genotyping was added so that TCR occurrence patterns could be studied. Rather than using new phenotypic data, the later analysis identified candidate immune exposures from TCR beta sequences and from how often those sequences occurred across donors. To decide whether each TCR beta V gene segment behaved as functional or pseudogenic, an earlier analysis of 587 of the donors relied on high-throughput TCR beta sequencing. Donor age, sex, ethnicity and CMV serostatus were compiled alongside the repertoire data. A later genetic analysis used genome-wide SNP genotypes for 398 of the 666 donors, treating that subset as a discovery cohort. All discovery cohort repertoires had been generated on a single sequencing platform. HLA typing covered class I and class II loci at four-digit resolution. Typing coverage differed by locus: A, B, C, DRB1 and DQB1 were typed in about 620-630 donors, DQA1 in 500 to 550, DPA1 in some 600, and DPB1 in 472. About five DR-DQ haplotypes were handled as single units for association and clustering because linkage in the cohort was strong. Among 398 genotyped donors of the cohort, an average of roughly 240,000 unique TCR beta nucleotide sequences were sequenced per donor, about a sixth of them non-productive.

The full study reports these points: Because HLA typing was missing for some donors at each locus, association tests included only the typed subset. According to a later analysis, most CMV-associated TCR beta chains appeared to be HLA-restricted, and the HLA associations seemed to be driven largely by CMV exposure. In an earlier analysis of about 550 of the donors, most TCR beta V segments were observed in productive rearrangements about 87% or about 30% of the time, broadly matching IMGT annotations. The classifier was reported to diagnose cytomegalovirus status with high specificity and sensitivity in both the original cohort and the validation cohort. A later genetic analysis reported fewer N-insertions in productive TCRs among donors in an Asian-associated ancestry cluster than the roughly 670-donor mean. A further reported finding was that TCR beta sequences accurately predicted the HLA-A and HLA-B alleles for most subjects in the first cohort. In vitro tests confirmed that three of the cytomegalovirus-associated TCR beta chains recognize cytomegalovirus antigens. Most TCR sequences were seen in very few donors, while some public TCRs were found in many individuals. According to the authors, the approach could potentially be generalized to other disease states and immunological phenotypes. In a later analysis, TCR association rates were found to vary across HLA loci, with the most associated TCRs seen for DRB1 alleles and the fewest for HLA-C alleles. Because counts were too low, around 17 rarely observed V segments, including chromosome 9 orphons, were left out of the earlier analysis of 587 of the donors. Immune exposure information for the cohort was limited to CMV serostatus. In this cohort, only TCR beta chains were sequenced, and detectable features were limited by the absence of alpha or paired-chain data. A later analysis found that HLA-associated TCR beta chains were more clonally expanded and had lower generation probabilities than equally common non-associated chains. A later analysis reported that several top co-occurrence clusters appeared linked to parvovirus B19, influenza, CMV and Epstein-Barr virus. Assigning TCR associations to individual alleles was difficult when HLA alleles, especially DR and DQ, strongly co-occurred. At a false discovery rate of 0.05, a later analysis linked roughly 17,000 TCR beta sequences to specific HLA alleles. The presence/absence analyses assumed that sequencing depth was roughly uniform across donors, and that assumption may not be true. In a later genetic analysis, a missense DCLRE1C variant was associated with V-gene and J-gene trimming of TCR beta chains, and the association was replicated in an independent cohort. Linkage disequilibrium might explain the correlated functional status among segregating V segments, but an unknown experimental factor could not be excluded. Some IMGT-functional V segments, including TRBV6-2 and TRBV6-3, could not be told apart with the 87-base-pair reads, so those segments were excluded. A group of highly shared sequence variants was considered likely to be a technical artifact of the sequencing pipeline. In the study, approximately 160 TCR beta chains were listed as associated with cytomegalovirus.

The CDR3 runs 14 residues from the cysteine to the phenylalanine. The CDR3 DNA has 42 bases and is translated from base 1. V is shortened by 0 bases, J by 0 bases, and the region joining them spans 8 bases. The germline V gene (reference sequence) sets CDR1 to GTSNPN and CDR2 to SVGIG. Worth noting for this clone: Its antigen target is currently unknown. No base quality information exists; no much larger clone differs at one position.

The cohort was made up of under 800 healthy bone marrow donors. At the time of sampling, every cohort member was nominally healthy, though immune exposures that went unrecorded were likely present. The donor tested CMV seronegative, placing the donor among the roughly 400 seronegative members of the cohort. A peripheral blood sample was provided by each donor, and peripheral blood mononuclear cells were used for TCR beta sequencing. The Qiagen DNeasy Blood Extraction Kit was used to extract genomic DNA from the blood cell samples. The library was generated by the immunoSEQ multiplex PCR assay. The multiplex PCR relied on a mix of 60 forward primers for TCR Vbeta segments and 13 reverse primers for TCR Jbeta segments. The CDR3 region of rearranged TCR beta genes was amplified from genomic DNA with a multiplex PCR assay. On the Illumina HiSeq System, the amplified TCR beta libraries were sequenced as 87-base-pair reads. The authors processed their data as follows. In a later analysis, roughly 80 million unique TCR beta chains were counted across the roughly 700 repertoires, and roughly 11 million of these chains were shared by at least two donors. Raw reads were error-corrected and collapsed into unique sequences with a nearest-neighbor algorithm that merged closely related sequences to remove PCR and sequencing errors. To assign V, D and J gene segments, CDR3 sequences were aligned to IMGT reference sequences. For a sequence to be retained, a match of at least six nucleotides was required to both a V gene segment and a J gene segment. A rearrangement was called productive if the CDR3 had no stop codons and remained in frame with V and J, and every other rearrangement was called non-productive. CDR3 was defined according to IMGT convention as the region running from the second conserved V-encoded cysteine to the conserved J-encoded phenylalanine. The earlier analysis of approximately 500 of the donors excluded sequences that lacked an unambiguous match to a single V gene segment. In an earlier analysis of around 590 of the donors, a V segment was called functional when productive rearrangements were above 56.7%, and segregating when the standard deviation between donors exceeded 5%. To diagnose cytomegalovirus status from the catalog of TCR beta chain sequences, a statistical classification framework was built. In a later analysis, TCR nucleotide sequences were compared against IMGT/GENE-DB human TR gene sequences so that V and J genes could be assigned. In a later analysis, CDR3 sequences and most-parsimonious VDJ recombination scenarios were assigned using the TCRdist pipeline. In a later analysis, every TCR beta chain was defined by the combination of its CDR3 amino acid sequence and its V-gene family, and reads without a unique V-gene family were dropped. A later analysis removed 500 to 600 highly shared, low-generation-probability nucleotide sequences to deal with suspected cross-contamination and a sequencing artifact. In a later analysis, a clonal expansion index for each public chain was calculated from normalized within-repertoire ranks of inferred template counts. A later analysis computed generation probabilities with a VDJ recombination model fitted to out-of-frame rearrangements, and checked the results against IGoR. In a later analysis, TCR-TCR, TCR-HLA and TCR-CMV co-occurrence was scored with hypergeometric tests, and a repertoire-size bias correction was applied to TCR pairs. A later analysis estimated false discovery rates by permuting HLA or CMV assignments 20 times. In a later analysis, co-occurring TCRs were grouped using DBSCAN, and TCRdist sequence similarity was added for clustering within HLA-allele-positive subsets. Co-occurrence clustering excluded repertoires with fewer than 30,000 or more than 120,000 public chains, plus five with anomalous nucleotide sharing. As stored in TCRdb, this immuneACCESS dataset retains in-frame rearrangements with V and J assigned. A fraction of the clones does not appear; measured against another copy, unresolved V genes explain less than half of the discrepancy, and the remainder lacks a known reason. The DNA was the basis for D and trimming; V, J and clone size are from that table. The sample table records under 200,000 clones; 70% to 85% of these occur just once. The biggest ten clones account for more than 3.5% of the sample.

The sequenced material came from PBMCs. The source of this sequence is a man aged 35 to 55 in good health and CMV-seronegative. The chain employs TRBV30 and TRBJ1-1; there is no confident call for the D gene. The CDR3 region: CAWSVGQLNTEAFF. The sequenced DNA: TGTGCCTGGAGTGTGGGCCAGCTGAACACTGAAGCTTTCTTT.